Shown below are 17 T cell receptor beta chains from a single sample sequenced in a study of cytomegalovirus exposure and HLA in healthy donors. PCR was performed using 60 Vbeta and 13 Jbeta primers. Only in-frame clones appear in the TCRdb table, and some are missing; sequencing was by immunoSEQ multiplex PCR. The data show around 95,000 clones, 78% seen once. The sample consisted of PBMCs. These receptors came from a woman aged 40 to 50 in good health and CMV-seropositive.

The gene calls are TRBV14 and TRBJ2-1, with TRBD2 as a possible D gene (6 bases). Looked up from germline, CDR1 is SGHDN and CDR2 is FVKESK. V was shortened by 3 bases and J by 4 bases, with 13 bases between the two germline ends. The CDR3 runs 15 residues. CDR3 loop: CASSHIADLYNEQFF. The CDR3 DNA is TGTGCCAGCAGCCATATAGCGGACCTATACAATGAGCAGTTCTTC.

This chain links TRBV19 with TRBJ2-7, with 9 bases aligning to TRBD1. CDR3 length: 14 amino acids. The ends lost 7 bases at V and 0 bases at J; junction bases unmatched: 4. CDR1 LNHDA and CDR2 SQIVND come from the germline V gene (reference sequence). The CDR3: CASNKGQGSYEQYF. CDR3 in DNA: TGTGCCAGTAACAAGGGACAGGGCTCCTACGAGCAGTACTTC.

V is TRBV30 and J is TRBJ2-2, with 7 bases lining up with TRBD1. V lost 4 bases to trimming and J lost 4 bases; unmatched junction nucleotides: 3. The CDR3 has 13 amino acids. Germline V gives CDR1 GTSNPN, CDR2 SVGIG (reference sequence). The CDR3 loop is CAWNRGVTGELFF. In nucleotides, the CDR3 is TGTGCCTGGAACAGGGGTGTCACCGGGGAGCTGTTTTTT.

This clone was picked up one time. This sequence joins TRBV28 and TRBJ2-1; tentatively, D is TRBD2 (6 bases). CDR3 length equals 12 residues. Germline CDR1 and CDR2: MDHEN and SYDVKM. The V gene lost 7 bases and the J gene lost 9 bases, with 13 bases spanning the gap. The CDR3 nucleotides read TGTGCCAGCACCGACGGGAGTGGTGAGCAGTTCTTC. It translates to CASTDGSGEQFF.

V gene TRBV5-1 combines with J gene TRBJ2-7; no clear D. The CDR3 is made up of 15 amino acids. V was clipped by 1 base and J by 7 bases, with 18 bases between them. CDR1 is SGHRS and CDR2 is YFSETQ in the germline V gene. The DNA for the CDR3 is TGCGCCAGCAGCTTGTTAGGCGGTGGTCCTGTGGAGCAGTACTTC. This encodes CASSLLGGGPVEQYF.

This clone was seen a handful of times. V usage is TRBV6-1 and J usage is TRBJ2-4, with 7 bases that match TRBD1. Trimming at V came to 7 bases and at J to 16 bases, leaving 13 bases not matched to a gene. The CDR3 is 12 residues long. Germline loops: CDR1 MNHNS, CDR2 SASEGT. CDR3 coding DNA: TGTGCCAGCACCCCACGGTCGGGACAGTTCTACTTC. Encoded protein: CASTPRSGQFYF.

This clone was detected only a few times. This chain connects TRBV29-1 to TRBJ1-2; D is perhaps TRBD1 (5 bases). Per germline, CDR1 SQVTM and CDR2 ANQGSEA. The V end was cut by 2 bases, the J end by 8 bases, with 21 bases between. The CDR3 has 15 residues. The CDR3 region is CSVEPFPNSPGGYTF. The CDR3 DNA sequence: TGCAGCGTTGAACCTTTCCCTAATTCTCCAGGGGGCTACACCTTC.

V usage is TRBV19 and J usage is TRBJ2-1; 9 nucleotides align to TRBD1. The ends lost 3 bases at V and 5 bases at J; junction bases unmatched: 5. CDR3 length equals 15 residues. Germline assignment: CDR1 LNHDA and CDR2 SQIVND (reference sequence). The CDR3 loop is CASSIRDRAHNEQFF. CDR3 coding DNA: TGTGCCAGTAGTATCAGGGACAGGGCTCACAATGAGCAGTTCTTC.

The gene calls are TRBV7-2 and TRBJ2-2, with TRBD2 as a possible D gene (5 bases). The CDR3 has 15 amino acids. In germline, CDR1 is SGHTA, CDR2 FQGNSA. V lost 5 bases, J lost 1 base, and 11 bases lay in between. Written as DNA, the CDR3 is TGTGCCAGCAGCCCCCTTGGACTGAACACCGGGGAGCTGTTTTTT. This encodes CASSPLGLNTGELFF.

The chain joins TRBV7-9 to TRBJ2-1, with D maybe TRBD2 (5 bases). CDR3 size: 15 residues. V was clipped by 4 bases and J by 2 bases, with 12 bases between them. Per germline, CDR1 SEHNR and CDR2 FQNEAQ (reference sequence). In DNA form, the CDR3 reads TGTGCCAGCAGCTCTAGCAAAAGGGCCTACAATGAGCAGTTCTTC. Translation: CASSSSKRAYNEQFF.

CDR3 nucleotide sequence: TGCGCCAGCAGCCTGGACAGGAGCTCCTACAATGAGCAGTTCTTC. Its translation: CASSLDRSSYNEQFF. This sequence joins TRBV4-1 and TRBJ2-1; 7 nucleotides align to TRBD1. The germline CDR1 and CDR2 sequences are MGHRA and YSYEKL. The V segment lost 4 bases and the J segment 0 bases; nucleotides outside the gene matches: 3. This CDR3 comprises 15 residues.

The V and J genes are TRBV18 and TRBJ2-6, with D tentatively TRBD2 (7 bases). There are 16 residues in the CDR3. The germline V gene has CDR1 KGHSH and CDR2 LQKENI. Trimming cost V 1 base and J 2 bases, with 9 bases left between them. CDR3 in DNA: TGTGCCAGCTCACCACAGGGGGGGGCTGGGGCCAACGTCCTGACTTTC. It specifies CASSPQGGAGANVLTF.

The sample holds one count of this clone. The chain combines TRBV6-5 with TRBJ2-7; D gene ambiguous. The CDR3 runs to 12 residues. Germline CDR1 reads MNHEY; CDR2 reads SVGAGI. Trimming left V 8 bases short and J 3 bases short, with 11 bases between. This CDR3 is CASAKGGYEQYF. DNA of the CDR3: TGTGCCAGCGCGAAAGGCGGCTACGAGCAGTACTTC.

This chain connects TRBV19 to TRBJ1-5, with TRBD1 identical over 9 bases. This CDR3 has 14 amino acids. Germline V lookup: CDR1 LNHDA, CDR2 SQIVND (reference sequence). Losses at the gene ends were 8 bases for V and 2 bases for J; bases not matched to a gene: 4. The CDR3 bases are TGTGCCAGTGGGGGACAGGGAGGCAATCAGCCCCAGCATTTT. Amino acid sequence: CASGGQGGNQPQHF.

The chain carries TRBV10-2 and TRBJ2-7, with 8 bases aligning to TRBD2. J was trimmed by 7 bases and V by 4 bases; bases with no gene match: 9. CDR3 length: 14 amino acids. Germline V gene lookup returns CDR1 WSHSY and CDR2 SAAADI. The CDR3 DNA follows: TGCGCCAGCAGTGGAGCGGGAGAATTCGGGGAGCAGTACTTC. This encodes CASSGAGEFGEQYF.

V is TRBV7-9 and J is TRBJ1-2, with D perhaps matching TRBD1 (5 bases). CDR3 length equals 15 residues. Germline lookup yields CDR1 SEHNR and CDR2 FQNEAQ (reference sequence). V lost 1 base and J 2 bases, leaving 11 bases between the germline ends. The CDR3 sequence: CASSLVGVGNYGYTF. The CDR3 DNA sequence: TGTGCCAGCAGCTTAGTAGGGGTCGGAAACTATGGCTACACCTTC.

CDR3 sequence reads: CASSSEGGYEQYF. DNA of the CDR3: TGTGCCAGCAGCTCCGAAGGCGGTTACGAGCAGTACTTC. This chain uses TRBV7-9 with TRBJ2-5; no definite D call. The DNA matches TRBJ2-7 better at its end, which makes the J call doubtful. The CDR3 runs to 13 residues. Germline CDR1 reads SEHNR; CDR2 reads FQNEAQ (reference sequence).